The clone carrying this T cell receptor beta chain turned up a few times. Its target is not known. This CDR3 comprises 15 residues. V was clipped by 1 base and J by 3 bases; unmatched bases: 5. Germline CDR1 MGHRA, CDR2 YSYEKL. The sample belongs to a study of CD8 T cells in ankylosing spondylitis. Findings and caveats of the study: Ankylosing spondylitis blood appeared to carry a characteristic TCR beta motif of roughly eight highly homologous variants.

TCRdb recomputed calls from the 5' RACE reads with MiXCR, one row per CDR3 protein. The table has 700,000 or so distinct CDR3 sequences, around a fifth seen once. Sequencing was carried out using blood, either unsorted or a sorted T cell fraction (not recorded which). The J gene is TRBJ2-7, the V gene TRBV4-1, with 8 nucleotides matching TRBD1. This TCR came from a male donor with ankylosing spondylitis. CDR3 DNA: TGCGCCAGCAGCCAAGTTGGACAGGGCTTCTACGAGCAGTACTTC. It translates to CASSQVGQGFYEQYF.